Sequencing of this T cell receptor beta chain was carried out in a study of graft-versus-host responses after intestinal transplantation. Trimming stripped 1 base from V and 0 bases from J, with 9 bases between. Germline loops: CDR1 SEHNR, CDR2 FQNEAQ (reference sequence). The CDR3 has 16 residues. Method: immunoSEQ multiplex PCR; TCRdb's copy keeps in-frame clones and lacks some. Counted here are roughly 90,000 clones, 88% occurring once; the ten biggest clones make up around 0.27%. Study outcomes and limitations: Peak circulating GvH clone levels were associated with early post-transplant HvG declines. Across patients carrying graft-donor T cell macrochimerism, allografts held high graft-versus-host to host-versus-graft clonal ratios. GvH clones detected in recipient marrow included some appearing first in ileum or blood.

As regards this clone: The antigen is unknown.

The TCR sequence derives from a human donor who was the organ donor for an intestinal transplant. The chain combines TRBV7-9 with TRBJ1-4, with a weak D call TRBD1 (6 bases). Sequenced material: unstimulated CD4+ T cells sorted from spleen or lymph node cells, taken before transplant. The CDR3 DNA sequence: TGTGCCAGCAGCTTAGGGACAGCCGCAACTAATGAAAAACTGTTTTTT. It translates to CASSLGTAATNEKLFF.